The source of this T cell receptor beta chain is a study of shared clonotypes between healthy human individuals. This clone appeared once. Sequenced by immunoSEQ multiplex PCR; TCRdb stores in-frame clones only, minus some. The table lists approximately 2,000,000 clones, just under 95% of them singletons. V lost 4 bases to trimming and J lost 1 base, with 14 bases between them. The CDR3 spans 15 residues. Germline V gene sequence: CDR1 PRHDT, CDR2 FYEKMQ (reference sequence). The chain joins TRBV13 to TRBJ2-7, with D perhaps matching TRBD2 (5 bases). The sequence was collected from a man younger than 35 in good health. Some clones in this sample may be carry-over from other donors' samples. The sequencing sample was made of naive CD4+ T cells from PBMCs. The subset is: CD45RA+ positively selected. In nucleotides, the CDR3 is TGTGCCAGCAGCTCCCCTGGTAGACTATCCTACGAGCAGTACTTC. Translation gives CASSSPGRLSYEQYF.